This T cell receptor beta chain was documented in a study of shared clonotypes between healthy human individuals. Overall study findings and caveats: Relative to clonotypes present in all four donors, those not shared had lower generation probabilities. Few donors restricted represented genetic and exposure-history diversity.

V was pared by 5 bases and J by 6 bases, with 6 bases of the junction left unmatched. The CDR3 length is 14 residues. CDR1 is PRHDT and CDR2 is FYEKMQ in the germline V gene (reference sequence). Donors comprised healthy HIV-negative adults lacking recent acute infections or vaccinations. The protocol was immunoSEQ multiplex PCR, while the TCRdb copy is restricted to in-frame clones and leaves out a portion. The sample shows about 1.1 million clones, about 84% of them seen only once. This clone was detected a few times. Its antigen is not known. The sequence was obtained from a man younger than 35 in good health. Some clones in this sample may be carry-over from other donors' samples. The rearrangement uses TRBV13 and TRBJ2-2, with 7 bases fitting TRBD1. The sample consisted of memory CD4+ T cells from PBMCs. Regarding subset: CD45RA-negative fraction. The DNA for the CDR3 is TGTGCCAGCAGCCACCGACAGGGCTCCGGGGAGCTGTTTTTT. Its protein product is CASSHRQGSGELFF.